This T cell receptor beta chain was profiled in a study of cytomegalovirus exposure and HLA in healthy donors. This CDR3 contains 14 residues. Germline V gene data show CDR1 as SGHNT and CDR2 as YYREEE (reference sequence). Trimming cost V 0 bases and J 4 bases, with 10 bases left between them. Those who donated were healthy bone marrow donors. It was with 60 Vbeta and 13 Jbeta primers that the PCR ran. Assay: immunoSEQ multiplex PCR; the TCRdb copy retains only in-frame clones and omits some. The sample lists a few hundred thousand clones, approximately 80% occurring once. This rearrangement joins TRBV5-4 to TRBJ1-2; a possible D gene is TRBD1 (5 bases). The TCR originated in a man aged 25-45 years in good health and CMV-seronegative. Input material: PBMCs. CDR3 loop: CASSLEFDSYGYTF. The CDR3 region has the DNA TGTGCCAGCAGCTTGGAATTCGACAGCTATGGCTACACCTTC.